The sequence of this TCR beta chain was determined in a study of T cells in Graves' hyperthyroidism and ophthalmopathy. There were TCR beta CDR3 regions amplified from RNA transcripts. First-round RT-PCR targeting the TCR CDR3 was performed with the HTBI primer set. TCRdb reprocessed the multiplex PCR reads via MiXCR and lists one record per CDR3 protein. The sample shows approximately 400,000 distinct CDR3 sequences, just under 25% of them seen only once. Hyperthyroidism was newly diagnosed in patients aged 18 to 65 (duration under 2 months). Together with thyroid ultrasound, orbital computed tomography, serum thyroxine and TRAb, clinical symptoms were used for diagnoses. It was over 9.5 ml of fresh peripheral blood that supplied the PBMCs. Study-wide findings and caveats: Ophthalmopathy could be told apart from stable hyperthyroidism with a 13 V-J model.

The CDR3 runs to 16 residues. The J segment lost 3 bases and the V segment lost 4 bases, leaving 5 bases of the junction unmatched. Per the germline V gene, CDR1 is SGHTA and CDR2 is FQGTGA. This clonotype has more than one count but fewer than ten. Its antigen is still unknown. The TCR originated in a man aged 50 or older with Graves' hyperthyroidism. V usage is TRBV7-3 and J usage is TRBJ2-1; the match to TRBD2 covers 11 bases. Sequencing input: blood. The CDR3 nucleotides are TGTGCCAGCAGCTCGACTAGCGGGGAGGTCTACAATGAGCAGTTCTTC. It specifies CASSSTSGEVYNEQFF.